Listed here are 5 T cell receptor beta chains from one sample, sequenced in a study of PD-1 blockade in classical Hodgkin lymphoma. There was relapse after autologous stem cell transplantation in every patient, and there was variation in brentuximab vedotin exposure. Sequenced by immunoSEQ multiplex PCR; TCRdb stores in-frame clones only, minus some. The profile shows fewer than 25,000 clones, 86% of them singletons. This material consisted of peripheral blood mononuclear cells (PBMCs), taken before the second cycle of nivolumab. The receptors were gathered from a human donor with classical Hodgkin lymphoma.

CDR3 bases: TGTGCCAGCAGCCCCGGGACAGGGTTAACTGAAGCTTTCTTT. This codes for CASSPGTGLTEAFF. The genes are TRBV7-9 and TRBJ1-1, with 9 bases fitting TRBD1. Germline CDR1 is SEHNR and CDR2 is FQNEAQ (reference sequence). The CDR3 spans 14 residues. V gave up 5 bases and J gave up 5 bases; unmatched junction bases: 6.

J is TRBJ2-5 and V is TRBV4-2, with D uncertain. Trimming took off 1 base at V and 3 bases at J, with 12 bases between the two ends. Germline V lookup: CDR1 LGHNA, CDR2 YNFKEQ. The CDR3 has 15 amino acids. The CDR3 spells CASSQGPQKEETQYF. CDR3 nucleotides: TGTGCCAGCAGCCAAGGGCCTCAGAAAGAAGAGACCCAGTACTTC.

This clone was observed a handful of times. The chain has TRBV5-1 and TRBJ2-1; TRBD2 aligns across 9 bases. J lost 5 bases, V lost 0 bases, and 6 bases had no gene match. CDR3 size: 16 residues. Germline CDR1 SGHRS, CDR2 YFSETQ. The CDR3 DNA is TGCGCCAGCAGCTTGGACGGCGGGGGGGCGAACAATGAGCAGTTCTTC. Its protein product is CASSLDGGGANNEQFF.

This chain links TRBV5-1 with TRBJ2-7; D possibly uses TRBD1 or TRBD2 (5 bases each). Germline-derived CDR1 and CDR2 are SGHRS and YFSETQ. This CDR3 region has 14 residues. V lost 4 bases, J lost 4 bases, and 15 bases lay in between. The CDR3 DNA follows: TGCGCCAGCAGCGCCACGGGACCCACATACGAGCAGTACTTC. Translated, it gives CASSATGPTYEQYF.

V usage is TRBV11-3 and J usage is TRBJ2-5; weak D call: TRBD1 (5 bases). CDR1 and CDR2 from the germline V gene are SGHNT and YENEEA. The V gene lost 5 bases and the J gene lost 3 bases, with 16 bases spanning the gap. CDR3 length: 15 amino acids. CDR3 coding DNA: TGTGCCAGCAGCCTTGGGGCAGGGATTAAAGAGACCCAGTACTTC. It is translated as CASSLGAGIKETQYF.